This TCR beta chain was captured in a study of blood T cells in healthy people across ages. Overall study results and limits: Measured against age, TCR beta diversity per million T cells decreased in a roughly linear manner.

Details on this clonotype: Its specificity is not known.

For the second PCR, which ran for about 6 to 11 cycles, a sample-barcoded 5' primer and a J-beta primer mix were used. Each sample provided no less than 3 million CDR3-containing paired-end reads. TCRdb redid the calling of the 5' RACE reads with MiXCR, one entry per CDR3 protein. The data show about 1,400,000 distinct CDR3 sequences, with around 42% seen just once and around 8% held by the top ten. Healthy Russian Caucasian donors spanned ages about 6 to 100 years. Each donor had around 9.8 milliliters of peripheral blood drawn. From germline, CDR1 is DFQATT and CDR2 SNEGSKA (reference sequence). This CDR3 has 14 residues. The V and J ends lost 3 bases and 3 bases respectively, with 14 bases between them.

This sequence joins TRBV20-1 and TRBJ1-1; D is unclear. Sample: blood. This clonotype was obtained from a woman between 18 and 29 years old in good health. CDR3: CSARAATGHTEAFF. The CDR3 coding sequence is TGCAGTGCTAGGGCCGCGACGGGTCACACTGAAGCTTTCTTT.